Listed here is a single T cell receptor beta chain. The data originate from a study of sequential checkpoint blockade in melanoma. Repertoires were generated with immunoSEQ multiplex PCR, while TCRdb's copy carries only in-frame clones and drops some. This table has around 5,000 clones, 23% appearing once. Documented treatment: randomized to nivolumab then ipilimumab (arm A) or the reverse (arm B). No patient had prior DNA-damaging chemotherapy. The TCR sequence derives from a human donor with melanoma. The sequences come from tumor tissue (inferred from file names), collected from a patient given nivolumab and ipilimumab in sequence.

The CDR3 DNA follows: TGTGCCACCAGCAGAGATATGGGACAACAAGAGACCCAGTACTTC. Its protein product is CATSRDMGQQETQYF. V and J are TRBV15 and TRBJ2-5; TRBD1 might be the D (6 bases). CDR3 length: 15 amino acids. Germline V gene lookup returns CDR1 LNHNV and CDR2 YYDKDF (reference sequence). Trimming cost V 0 bases and J 2 bases, with 10 bases left between them.